The TCR beta chain under discussion was sequenced for a study of human CD8 memory T cell subsets. Note on this clonotype: Its antigen remains unknown.

Per the germline V gene, CDR1 is MNHEY and CDR2 is SVGEGT. CDR3 size: 16 residues. General study findings and limits: Exclusively the beta chains of the T cell receptor underwent sequencing in this study. Greater diversity was suggested by Chao1 estimates for stem-like memory T cells than for precursor exhausted T cells.

TCR beta was sequenced from UMI-tagged 5' RACE libraries. Following a re-call of the 5' RACE reads, TCRdb has one entry per CDR3 protein and lacks DNA. Reported are about 4,800 distinct CDR3 sequences; the ten largest clones contain roughly a quarter. Negative magnetic separation was used for the enrichment of total CD8+ T cells. The RNA's source was duplicate vials of fewer than 190,000 sorted CD8+ T cells per subset. The sequencing input was CD8+ effector memory T cells (TEM) sorted from PBMCs. Subset defined: effector memory CD8 T cells, CCR7- CD45RO+ CD95+. The genes are TRBV6-2 or TRBV6-3 and TRBJ2-5; TCRdb gives TRBD2 as the D gene, but with no DNA this cannot be confirmed. This clonotype originated in a human donor in good health. CDR3 region: CASSTPTSGDQETQYF.